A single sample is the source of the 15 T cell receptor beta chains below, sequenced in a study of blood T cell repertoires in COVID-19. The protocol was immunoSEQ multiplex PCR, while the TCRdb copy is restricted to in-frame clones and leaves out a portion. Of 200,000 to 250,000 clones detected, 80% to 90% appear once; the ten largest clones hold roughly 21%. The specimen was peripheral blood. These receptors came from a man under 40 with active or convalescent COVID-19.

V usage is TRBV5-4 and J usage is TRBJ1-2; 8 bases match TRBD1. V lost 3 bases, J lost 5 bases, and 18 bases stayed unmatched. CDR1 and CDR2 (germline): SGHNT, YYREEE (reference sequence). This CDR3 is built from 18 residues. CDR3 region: CASSSQILKTGVVYGYTF. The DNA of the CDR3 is TGTGCCAGCAGCTCGCAAATACTAAAGACAGGGGTAGTTTATGGCTACACCTTC.

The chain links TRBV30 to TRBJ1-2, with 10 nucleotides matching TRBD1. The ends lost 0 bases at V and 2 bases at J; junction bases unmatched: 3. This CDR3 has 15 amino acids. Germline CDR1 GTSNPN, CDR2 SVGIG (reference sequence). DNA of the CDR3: TGTGCCTGGAGTGTGGCGGGACAGGGGAACTATGGCTACACCTTC. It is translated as CAWSVAGQGNYGYTF.

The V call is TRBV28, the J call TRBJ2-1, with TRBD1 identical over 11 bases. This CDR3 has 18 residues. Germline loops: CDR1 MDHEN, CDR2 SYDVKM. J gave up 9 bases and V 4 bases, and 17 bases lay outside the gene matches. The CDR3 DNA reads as TGTGCCAGCAGTTCCTTTGTGGACAGGGGGCTAGTGCCGGGTGAGCAGTTCTTC. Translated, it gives CASSSFVDRGLVPGEQFF.

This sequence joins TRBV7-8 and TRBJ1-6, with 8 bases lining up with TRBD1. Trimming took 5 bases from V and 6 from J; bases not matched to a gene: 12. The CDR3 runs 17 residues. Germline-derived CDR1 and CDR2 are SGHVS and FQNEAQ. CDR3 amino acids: CASSLTGTGSPNSPLHF. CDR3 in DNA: TGTGCCAGCAGCCTAACCGGGACAGGATCCCCTAATTCACCCCTCCACTTT.

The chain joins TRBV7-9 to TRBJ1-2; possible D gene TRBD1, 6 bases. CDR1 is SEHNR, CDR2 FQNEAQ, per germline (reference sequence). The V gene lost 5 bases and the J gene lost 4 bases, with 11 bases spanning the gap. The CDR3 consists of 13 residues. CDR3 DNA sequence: TGTGCCAGCAGCGCAGGGGCTGGCTATGGCTACACCTTC. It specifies CASSAGAGYGYTF. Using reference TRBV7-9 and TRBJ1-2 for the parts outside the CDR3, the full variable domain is DTGVSQNPRHKITKRGQNVTFRCDPISEHNRLYWYRQTLGQGPEFLTYFQNEAQLEKSRLLSDRFSAERPKGSFSTLEIQRTEQGDSAMYLCASSAGAGYGYTFGSGTRLTVV.

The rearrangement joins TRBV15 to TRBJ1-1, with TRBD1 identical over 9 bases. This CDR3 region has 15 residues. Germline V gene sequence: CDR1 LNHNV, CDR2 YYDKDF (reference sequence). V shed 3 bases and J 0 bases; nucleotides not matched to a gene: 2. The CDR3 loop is CATSRDRGMNTEAFF. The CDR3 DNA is TGTGCCACCAGCAGGGACAGGGGAATGAACACTGAAGCTTTCTTT.

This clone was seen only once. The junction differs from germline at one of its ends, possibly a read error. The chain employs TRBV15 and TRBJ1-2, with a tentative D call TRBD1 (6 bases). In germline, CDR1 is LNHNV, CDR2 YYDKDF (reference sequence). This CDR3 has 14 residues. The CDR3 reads CATSRTGWGYDYTF. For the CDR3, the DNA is TGTGCCACCAGCAGAACAGGGTGGGGGTATGACTACACCTTC.

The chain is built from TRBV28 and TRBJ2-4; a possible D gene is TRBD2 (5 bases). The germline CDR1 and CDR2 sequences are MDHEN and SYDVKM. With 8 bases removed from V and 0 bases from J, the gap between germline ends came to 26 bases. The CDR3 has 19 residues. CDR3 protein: CASFPRAGKRALAKNIQYF. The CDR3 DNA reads TGTGCCAGCTTCCCTCGGGCAGGCAAGAGGGCACTAGCCAAAAACATTCAGTACTTC.

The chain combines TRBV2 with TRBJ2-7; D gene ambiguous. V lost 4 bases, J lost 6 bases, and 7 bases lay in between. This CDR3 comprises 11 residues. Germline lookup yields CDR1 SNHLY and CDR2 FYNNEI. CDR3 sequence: CASSGGLEQYF. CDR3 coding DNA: TGTGCCAGCAGTGGTGGGCTCGAGCAGTACTTC.

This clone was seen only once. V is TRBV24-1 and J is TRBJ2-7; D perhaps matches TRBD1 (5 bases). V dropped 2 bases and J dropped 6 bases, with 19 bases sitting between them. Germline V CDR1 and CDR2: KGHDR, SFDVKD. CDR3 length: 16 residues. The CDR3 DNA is TGTGCCACCAGTGATTCCAGGGCACGCTTCGTGGCCGAGCAGTACTTC. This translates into CATSDSRARFVAEQYF.

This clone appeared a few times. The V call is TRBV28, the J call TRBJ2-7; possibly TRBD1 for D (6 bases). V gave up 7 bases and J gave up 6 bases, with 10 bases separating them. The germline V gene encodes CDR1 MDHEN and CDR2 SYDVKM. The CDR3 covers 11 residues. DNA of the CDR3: TGTGCCAGCACCCCAGGGGTCGAGCAGTACTTC. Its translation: CASTPGVEQYF.

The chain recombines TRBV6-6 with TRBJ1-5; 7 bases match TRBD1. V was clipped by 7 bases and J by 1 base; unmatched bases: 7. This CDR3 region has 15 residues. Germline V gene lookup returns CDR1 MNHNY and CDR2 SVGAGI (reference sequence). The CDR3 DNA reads TGTGCCAGCACCGCAGGGGGGTGGAGCAATCAGCCCCAGCATTTT. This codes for CASTAGGWSNQPQHF.

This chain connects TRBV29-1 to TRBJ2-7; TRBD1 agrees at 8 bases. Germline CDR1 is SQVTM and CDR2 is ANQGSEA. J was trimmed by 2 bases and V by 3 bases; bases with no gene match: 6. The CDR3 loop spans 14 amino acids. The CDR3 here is CSVEGDRRTYEQYF. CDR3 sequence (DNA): TGCAGCGTTGAGGGGGACAGGCGAACCTACGAGCAGTACTTC.

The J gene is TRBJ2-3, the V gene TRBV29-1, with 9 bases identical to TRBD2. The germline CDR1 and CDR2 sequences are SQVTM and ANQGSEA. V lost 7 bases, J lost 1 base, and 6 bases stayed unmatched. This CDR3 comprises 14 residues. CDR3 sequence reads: CSAPSGGRTDTQYF. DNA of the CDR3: TGCAGCGCCCCAAGCGGGGGGCGCACAGATACGCAGTATTTT.

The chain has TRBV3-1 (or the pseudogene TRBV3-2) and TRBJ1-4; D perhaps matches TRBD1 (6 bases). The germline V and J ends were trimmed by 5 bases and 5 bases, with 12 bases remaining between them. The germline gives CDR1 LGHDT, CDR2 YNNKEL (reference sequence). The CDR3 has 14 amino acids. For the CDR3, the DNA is TGTGCCAGCAGCATCGACAGGTGGAATGAAAAACTGTTTTTT. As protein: CASSIDRWNEKLFF.